This T cell receptor beta chain was recovered during a study of cytomegalovirus exposure and HLA in healthy donors. Findings and caveats of the study: Later analysis placed DRB1 highest and HLA-C lowest in TCR association rates, which differed by HLA locus. Links to common viral pathogens appeared, in a later analysis, for several of the most significant clusters. A later analysis, which compared TCR beta chains of equal frequency, found the HLA-associated ones more clonally expanded.

Comment on this clone: The antigen is unknown.

Amplification used 60 Vbeta primers and 13 Jbeta primers. TCRdb keeps only in-frame clones here, not all; method: immunoSEQ multiplex PCR. Altogether fewer than 40,000 clones are present, 75% to 85% being singletons, with the ten largest covering about 3.5%. The trim removed 4 bases at V and 3 bases at J, leaving 3 bases unmatched. The CDR3 has 13 amino acids. The germline gives CDR1 SGHKS, CDR2 YYEKEE (reference sequence). The clonotype comes from a woman younger than 30 in good health and CMV-seronegative. This chain links TRBV5-5 with TRBJ1-1; 7 bases are shared with TRBD1. Material: PBMCs. CDR3 in DNA: TGTGCCAGCAGCAATCAGGGGGACACTGAAGCTTTCTTT. This codes for CASSNQGDTEAFF.